This T cell receptor (beta chain) was documented in a study of vaccination effects on CD4 cells after COVID-19. Viral peptide pool expansion of antigen-specific CD4+ T cells preceded sequencing in the ViraFEST assay. Subsequent to a culture period of about ten days, CD4+ T cells were isolated. All study participants received two doses of BNT162b2 or mRNA-1273 vaccine. V was clipped by 2 bases and J by 1 base; unmatched bases: 2. The CDR3 runs to 15 residues. In germline, CDR1 is MNHEY, CDR2 SVGEGT. Method: immunoSEQ multiplex PCR; TCRdb's copy keeps in-frame clones and lacks some. The sample comprises some 69,000 clones, roughly 74% of which are singletons, and less than 2% rests with the top ten. Comments on this clone: Its antigen is undetermined.

The chain carries TRBV6-2 or TRBV6-3 and TRBJ1-5, with 7 bases lining up with TRBD1. The receptor comes from a human donor who received a COVID-19 vaccine. Sequencing was performed on CD4+ T cells from PBMCs cultured with HCoV-229E spike peptides, taken after COVID-19 vaccination. The CDR3 loop reads CASSYLGQSNQPQHF. In nucleotides, the CDR3 is TGTGCCAGCAGTTACCTGGGACAGAGCAATCAGCCCCAGCATTTT.